Reported below is one T cell receptor (beta chain). Antigen unknown. The data are from a study of shared clonotypes between healthy human individuals. Looking at the study overall: Three plates each covered CD4 naive and memory; CD8 naive two, CD8 memory one. Study-wide results and caveats: Richness estimates generally favored naive over memory subsets.

All participating donors were Caucasian adults from Nashville, Tennessee. Germline-derived CDR1 and CDR2 are MGHDK and SYGVNS. Trimming shortened V by 2 bases and J by 6 bases, and 5 bases separated the two germline ends. CDR3 length: 11 amino acids. Data came from immunoSEQ multiplex PCR; TCRdb stores just in-frame clones and leaves some out. The sample includes 90,000 to 150,000 clones, approximately 70% of them seen just once. Material for sequencing was memory CD8+ T cells sorted from blood. Subset specified: CD45RO+ cells pooled with CCR7-negative TemRA cells. The V and J genes are TRBV25-1 and TRBJ2-7; unclear D gene. This TCR was sampled from a woman between 25 and 40 years old in good health. Here the CDR3 DNA reads TGTGCCAGCAGTGAACAGCGCGAGCAGTACTTC. Encoded protein: CASSEQREQYF.